This entry concerns a single TCR beta chain. The CDR3 consists of 13 residues. Per the germline V gene, CDR1 is SGHRS and CDR2 is YFSETQ. Trimming took 1 base from V and 6 from J, leaving 7 bases between them. TCRdb itself ran the RT-PCR reads through MiXCR, one entry per CDR3 protein. The data hold about 700,000 distinct CDR3 sequences, with 13% to 15% observed a single time. The sample was memory CD4+ T cells from blood. The chain uses TRBV5-1 and TRBJ2-2; D call uncertain. This clonotype was obtained from a female donor in good health, serving as a healthy control. CDR3: CASSLYQPGELFF. The CDR3 bases are TGCGCCAGCAGCTTGTACCAGCCCGGGGAGCTGTTTTTT.